The T cell receptor beta chain under discussion was sequenced for a study of beta chain features in type 1 diabetes. Since all of the isolated RNA was reverse transcribed, expressed TCRB transcripts were what got sequenced. Clones were read by immunoSEQ multiplex PCR, and TCRdb kept only the in-frame ones, dropping some. The profile covers more than 130,000 clones, with 6.9% appearing a single time and about 1.4% taken by the ten largest. Trimming shortened V by 3 bases and J by 0 bases, and 9 bases separated the two germline ends. The CDR3 is 15 residues long. Germline CDR1 KGHSH, CDR2 LQKENI. Remarks on this clone: Antigen unknown.

General study results and limits: The study found moderately but significantly shorter TCRB CDR3s in all four CD4+ subsets of Type 1 diabetes patients.

The sample consisted of central memory CD4+ T cells from blood. The chain uses TRBV18 and TRBJ1-5; possibly TRBD1 for D (5 bases). This sequence was found in a woman in her 30s in good health. CDR3 DNA: TGTGCCAGCTCACCCGCAGGGTATAGCAATCAGCCCCAGCATTTT. Protein: CASSPAGYSNQPQHF.